The 32 T cell receptor beta chains below come from one sample, sequenced in a study of regulatory T cells in long-lasting Graves disease. Sequencing libraries for TCR beta were prepared with iRepertoire HTBI primers and Arm-PCR of CDR3 regions. Via MiXCR, TCRdb re-called the multiplex PCR reads, giving one row per CDR3 protein. The table has 240,000 or so distinct CDR3 sequences, just over 20% seen once. Sample time point: newly diagnosed GD, antithyroid drugs for less than 3 months. From RNA extracted from PBMCs, the TCR library was made. The material sequenced was peripheral blood mononuclear cells (PBMCs), taken at new diagnosis, from a patient treated with antithyroid drugs. The source of these receptors is a female donor with Graves disease.

This clonotype was seen ten or more times. V usage is TRBV5-8 and J usage is TRBJ2-1; D gene uncertain. CDR3 length: 12 residues. The ends were cut back, 0 bases at V and 8 bases at J, with 6 bases in the middle. Germline V gene data show CDR1 as SGHTS and CDR2 as YDEGEE. DNA for the CDR3: TGTGCCAGCAGCTTGGGACGCGATGAGCAGTTCTTC. Translation gives CASSLGRDEQFF.

The V call is TRBV9, the J call TRBJ2-3; D is unresolved. Germline V gives CDR1 SGDLS, CDR2 YYNGEE. The CDR3 consists of 13 residues. V lost 1 base and J lost 6, with 9 bases in between. For the CDR3, the DNA is TGTGCCAGCAGCGTAACCTACACCGATACGCAGTATTTT. This encodes CASSVTYTDTQYF.

This clonotype was seen repeatedly, ten times or more. The CDR3 region has the DNA TGTGCCAGCAGCCTGGCAGGGGGGTCTGGCTACACCTTC. Translation gives CASSLAGGSGYTF. V is TRBV7-8 and J is TRBJ1-2, with 7 bases aligning to TRBD1. Germline trimming cut 5 bases from V and 7 bases from J; bases unmatched to any gene: 7. The CDR3 extends over 13 amino acids. Looked up from germline, CDR1 is SGHVS and CDR2 is FQNEAQ.

This clonotype was seen at least ten times. The chain links TRBV6-2 or TRBV6-3 to TRBJ1-5; D unclear. Germline CDR1 and CDR2: MNHEY and SVGEGT. This CDR3 is built from 14 residues. Between the trimmed V and J ends, which lost 7 bases and 4 bases, there was a span of 14 bases. CDR3 amino acids: CASKLGRENQPQHF. The CDR3 DNA follows: TGTGCCAGCAAACTCGGAAGGGAAAATCAGCCCCAGCATTTT.

This clonotype was seen a few times. A read error is possible here, since a much larger clone lies one base away. The chain carries TRBV7-2 and TRBJ1-4, with 9 bases aligning to TRBD1. The CDR3 is 15 amino acids. Germline loops: CDR1 SGHTA, CDR2 FQGNSA. CDR3 sequence: CASSRDRATNERLFF. CDR3 in DNA: TGTGCCAGCAGCCGGGACAGGGCAACTAATGAAAGACTGTTTTTT.

The sample holds one count of this clonotype. A far larger clone is just one base off, so this is likely a read error. This rearrangement joins TRBV7-9 to TRBJ2-3; 9 positions agree with TRBD2. V shed 3 bases and J 5 bases; nucleotides not matched to a gene: 3. The CDR3 is made up of 14 amino acids. Looked up from germline, CDR1 is SEHNR and CDR2 is FQNEAQ (reference sequence). CDR3 sequence: CASSFPAGGDTQYF. The CDR3 bases are TGTGCCAGCAGCTTCCCAGCGGGGGGAGATACGCAGTATTTT.

The table lists this clonotype with many counts. The chain uses TRBV2 and TRBJ2-7; D remains unclear. Germline CDR1 reads SNHLY; CDR2 reads FYNNEI. V was pared by 1 base and J by 6 bases, with 10 bases between. CDR3 length: 13 amino acids. CDR3 region: CASSEVRDSEQYF. The CDR3 DNA is TGTGCCAGCAGTGAAGTAAGAGATAGCGAGCAGTACTTC.

This clonotype was detected many times. The rearrangement uses TRBV5-1 and TRBJ1-1; D perhaps matches TRBD1 (5 bases). This CDR3 is 15 amino acids long. CDR1 SGHRS and CDR2 YFSETQ come from the germline V gene. V gave up 5 bases and J gave up 1 base, with 15 bases separating them. CDR3 loop: CASRVGGGANTEAFF. In nucleotides, the CDR3 is TGCGCCAGCAGGGTGGGCGGAGGGGCGAACACTGAAGCTTTCTTT.

The J gene is TRBJ1-5, the V gene TRBV19; a weak D match, TRBD1 (6 bases). Germline V gene sequence: CDR1 LNHDA, CDR2 SQIVND (reference sequence). V was trimmed by 7 bases and J by 4 bases, leaving 20 bases between them. The CDR3 covers 16 residues. CDR3 residues: CASTRGGGKGNQPQHF. CDR3 DNA sequence: TGTGCCAGTACCCGCGGTGGGGGCAAAGGTAATCAGCCCCAGCATTTT.

There are a few counts of this clonotype. With a much larger clone just one base away, this may be a read error. The chain combines TRBV6-2 or TRBV6-3 with TRBJ1-1; the D is unclear. The germline CDR1 and CDR2 sequences are MNHEY and SVGEGT. This CDR3 comprises 13 residues. CDR3 sequence reads: CASTTLLNAEAFF. CDR3 sequence (DNA): TGTGCCAGCACTACCTTATTGAACGCTGAAGCTTTCTTT.

This clonotype appeared many times. The J gene is TRBJ2-1, the V gene TRBV20-1, with unresolved D. CDR1 is DFQATT and CDR2 is SNEGSKA in the germline V gene (reference sequence). V lost 4 bases and J 5 bases, leaving 9 bases between the germline ends. The CDR3 totals 12 residues. The CDR3 protein is CSAISDHNEQFF. DNA for the CDR3: TGCAGTGCTATAAGCGACCACAATGAGCAGTTCTTC.

In regard to this clonotype: With a far larger clone one base away, a read error is the likely cause. CDR3 nucleotide sequence: TGTGCCACCTCCCCGGACGGAGGGATACTCCACGAGCAGTACTTC. Protein product: CATSPDGGILHEQYF. This chain uses TRBV6-1 with TRBJ2-7, with a weak D call TRBD2 (6 bases). Germline V lookup: CDR1 MNHNS, CDR2 SASEGT. CDR3 length: 15 amino acids. Trimming left V 10 bases short and J 5 bases short, with 24 bases between.

This clonotype was seen a handful of times. The missing conserved phenylalanine or tryptophan at the end of this CDR3 makes a read error likely. This rearrangement joins TRBV29-1 to TRBJ2-3; D is uncertain. The V gene's germline CDR1 is SQVTM and CDR2 ANQGSEA. The CDR3 totals 13 residues. Trimming cost V 2 bases and J 2 bases, with 8 bases left between them. The CDR3 reads CSVEYLNTDTQYC. CDR3 sequence (DNA): TGCAGCGTTGAATATCTCAACACAGATACGCAGTATTGT.

The chain joins TRBV12-3 or TRBV12-4 to TRBJ2-1; TRBD2 is a possible D gene (7 bases). This CDR3 region has 17 residues. V dropped 2 bases and J dropped 7 bases, with 21 bases sitting between them. In DNA form, the CDR3 reads TGTGCCAGCAGTTTATCGGGGGCTAGCGGAGCGGAGAATGAGCAGTTCTTC. It is translated as CASSLSGASGAENEQFF.

The genes are TRBV20-1 and TRBJ2-5; TRBD2 might be the D (5 bases). V lost 6 bases and J 4 bases, leaving 21 bases between the germline ends. The CDR3 consists of 15 residues. Germline V gene sequence: CDR1 DFQATT, CDR2 SNEGSKA (reference sequence). The CDR3 loop is CSAGRVGDVSETQYF. The CDR3 coding sequence is TGCAGTGCGGGTCGAGTGGGAGATGTATCAGAGACCCAGTACTTC.

The table lists this clonotype with many counts. V gene TRBV7-2 combines with J gene TRBJ2-5, with TRBD1 as a possible D gene (6 bases). Per germline, CDR1 SGHTA and CDR2 FQGNSA. V lost 0 bases, J lost 5 bases, and 10 bases lay in between. The CDR3 is 14 residues long. For the CDR3, the DNA is TGTGCCAGCAGCTTAGCCAGGGGTGGGGAGACCCAGTACTTC. This encodes CASSLARGGETQYF.

This clonotype was seen repeatedly, ten times or more. This chain joins TRBV20-1 and TRBJ1-5; a weak D match, TRBD1 (5 bases). Trimming removed 6 bases from V and 5 bases from J, with 17 bases in between. CDR3 length equals 14 residues. The germline gives CDR1 DFQATT, CDR2 SNEGSKA (reference sequence). In nucleotides, the CDR3 is TGCAGTGCCCTTCCGGGGCAGATTGATCAGCCCCAGCATTTT. Translating gives CSALPGQIDQPQHF.

This clonotype came up many times. The chain couples TRBV10-3 to TRBJ2-7; 9 nucleotides match TRBD2. The CDR3 length is 14 residues. CDR1 ENHRY and CDR2 SYGVKD come from the germline V gene. V shed 8 bases and J 5 bases; nucleotides not matched to a gene: 10. The CDR3 reads CAISDRAGGDEQYF. As DNA, the CDR3 is TGTGCCATCTCCGATAGAGCGGGAGGAGACGAGCAGTACTTC.

This clonotype was seen repeatedly, ten times or more. The V call is TRBV7-9, the J call TRBJ2-3, with a weak D call TRBD2 (6 bases). Germline V gene data show CDR1 as SEHNR and CDR2 as FQNEAQ (reference sequence). The CDR3 loop spans 14 amino acids. Trimming left V 1 base short and J 3 bases short, with 8 bases between. The CDR3 loop is CASSLGGETDTQYF. CDR3 in DNA: TGTGCCAGCAGCTTAGGGGGGGAAACAGATACGCAGTATTTT.

This clonotype was seen ten or more times. The rearrangement uses TRBV30 and TRBJ2-1; D gene uncertain. The ends were cut back, 0 bases at V and 9 bases at J, with 9 bases in the middle. The CDR3 is 12 residues long. Germline assignment: CDR1 GTSNPN and CDR2 SVGIG (reference sequence). This CDR3 reads CAWSVETVEQFF. In DNA form, the CDR3 reads TGTGCCTGGAGTGTCGAAACTGTTGAGCAGTTCTTC.

In its sample, this clonotype was seen many times. A much larger clone differs from this one at a single base, so this may be a read error. The chain uses TRBV2 and TRBJ2-3, with D unclear. CDR3 size: 11 residues. Per germline, CDR1 SNHLY and CDR2 FYNNEI. V was shortened by 6 bases and J by 2 bases, with 3 bases between the two germline ends. CDR3 loop: CASSHTDTQYF. The CDR3 bases are TGTGCCAGCAGCCACACAGATACGCAGTATTTT.

This clonotype appeared a few times. The V and J genes are TRBV15 and TRBJ2-5; D is unclear. The CDR3 consists of 13 residues. V lost 0 bases and J 5 bases, leaving 7 bases between the germline ends. Per germline, CDR1 LNHNV and CDR2 YYDKDF (reference sequence). In DNA form, the CDR3 reads TGTGCCACCAGCAGAGATCAAAGGGAGACCCAGTACTTC. This codes for CATSRDQRETQYF.

Comments on this clonotype: This sequence may be a read error, since a much larger clone differs from it by one base. This CDR3 is CASCQSWSQPQHF. The DNA for the CDR3 is TGCGCCAGCTGCCAATCTTGGAGTCAGCCCCAGCATTTT. This chain connects TRBV4-3 to TRBJ1-5; D is undetermined. CDR3 length: 13 residues. The germline CDR1 and CDR2 sequences are LGHNA and YSLEER.

This clonotype appeared many times. The chain links TRBV7-9 to TRBJ1-4; D is unclear. V dropped 5 bases and J dropped 8 bases, with 6 bases sitting between them. This CDR3 contains 11 residues. The germline gives CDR1 SEHNR, CDR2 FQNEAQ (reference sequence). CDR3 sequence: CASSRYEKLFF. Here the CDR3 DNA reads TGTGCCAGCAGCCGATACGAAAAACTGTTTTTT.

This clonotype was counted many times. This sequence joins TRBV30 and TRBJ2-1; D gene ambiguous. From germline, CDR1 is GTSNPN and CDR2 SVGIG (reference sequence). The CDR3 runs 13 residues. The germline V and J ends were trimmed by 3 bases and 0 bases, with 6 bases remaining between them. The CDR3 nucleotides are TGTGCCTGGAGGAAGAGCTCCTACAATGAGCAGTTCTTC. Protein product: CAWRKSSYNEQFF.

This clonotype was detected many times. This chain's CDR3 is CASSFPPRLSGYTF. DNA for the CDR3: TGTGCCAGCAGTTTTCCCCCGAGATTGAGTGGCTACACCTTC. The gene calls are TRBV28 and TRBJ1-2; D is unresolved. From germline, CDR1 is MDHEN and CDR2 SYDVKM. The CDR3 is made up of 14 amino acids. Trimming removed 3 bases at V and 7 bases at J, with 15 bases between.

This clonotype was counted ten times or more. The chain carries TRBV7-3 and TRBJ2-5; D may match TRBD1 or TRBD2 (5 bases each). The V end lost 3 bases, the J end lost 5 bases, and 10 bases lay between the germline ends. The germline V gene has CDR1 SGHTA and CDR2 FQGTGA. The CDR3 contains 13 residues. DNA for the CDR3: TGTGCCAGCAGCTTCGGCCGGGGCGAGACCCAGTACTTC. Translated: CASSFGRGETQYF.

This clonotype has only a few counts. A much larger clone sits a single nucleotide away, making a read error possible. This likely comes from a read error, as the CDR3 has no conserved phenylalanine or tryptophan at its end. This chain connects TRBV20-1 to TRBJ2-3, with 7 bases that match TRBD1. This CDR3 region has 14 residues. Germline assignment: CDR1 DFQATT and CDR2 SNEGSKA (reference sequence). Trimming at V came to 2 bases and at J to 1 base, leaving 3 bases not matched to a gene. DNA for the CDR3: TGCAGTGCTAGATTGCAGGGGGGCACAGATACGCAGTATCTT. Translation gives CSARLQGGTDTQYL.

The table lists this clonotype with many counts. The chain links TRBV5-1 to TRBJ2-3; D unclear. CDR3 size: 14 residues. With 1 base removed from V and 1 base from J, the gap between germline ends came to 7 bases. Germline-derived CDR1 and CDR2 are SGHRS and YFSETQ. DNA of the CDR3: TGCGCCAGCAGCTTGAAGAGCGGCACAGATACGCAGTATTTT. This codes for CASSLKSGTDTQYF.

A note on this clonotype: Since a far larger clone is one base different, this is likely a read error. V gene TRBV20-1 combines with J gene TRBJ2-1; 11 bases agree with TRBD1. CDR1 and CDR2 (germline): DFQATT, SNEGSKA (reference sequence). The length of the CDR3 is 12 residues. Trimming took 6 bases from V and 10 from J; bases not matched to a gene: 5. The CDR3 loop reads CSAGQGDGEQFF. The CDR3 coding sequence is TGCAGTGCGGGACAGGGGGATGGGGAGCAGTTCTTC.

Ten or more counts support this clonotype. V gene TRBV3-1 combines with J gene TRBJ2-2, with 8 positions matching TRBD2. J lost 9 bases, V lost 0 bases, and 6 bases had no gene match. The length of the CDR3 is 15 residues. CDR1 is LGHDT and CDR2 is YNNKEL in the germline V gene (reference sequence). As DNA, the CDR3 is TGTGCCAGCAGCCAAGATACGGGGGGGCACCGGGAGCTGTTTTTT. This gives the protein CASSQDTGGHRELFF. Combining the CDR3 with reference TRBV3-1 and TRBJ2-2 gives the whole variable domain DTAVSQTPKYLVTQMGNDKSIKCEQNLGHDTMYWYKQDSKKFLKIMFSYNNKELIINETVPNRFSPKSPDKAHLNLHINSLELGDSAVYFCASSQDTGGHRELFFGEGSRLTVL.

This clonotype came up many times. J is TRBJ2-7 and V is TRBV7-2, with 8 bases aligning to TRBD2. Germline CDR1 SGHTA, CDR2 FQGNSA. This CDR3 is 15 amino acids long. The trim removed 4 bases at V and 0 bases at J, leaving 5 bases unmatched. CDR3 in DNA: TGTGCCAGCAGCTACTTAGCGGGGCCCTCCTACGAGCAGTACTTC. Translated, it gives CASSYLAGPSYEQYF.